This is a list of T cell receptor beta chains from one sample in a study. TCRdb used MiXCR to reprocess the 5' RACE reads, holding one entry per CDR3 protein. The sample has some 62,000 distinct CDR3 sequences; 22% are singletons. Sequencing input: memory CD4+ T cells sorted from a lymph node. These receptors came from a female donor with breast cancer. The conserved cysteine and the conserved F or W are not part of the CDR3 here. A clone size is listed for some rows: how often the clone was seen (once, few, many), or a class if it is expanded.

CDR3: ATSRDIDTIY
size: many
V: TRBV15
J: TRBJ1-3

CDR3: ASSLMAGVGVSYNEQF
size: NA
V: TRBV7-3
J: TRBJ2-1

CDR3: ASSKDRGSYEQY
size: few
V: TRBV27
J: TRBJ2-7

CDR3: ASSPHGGTEAF
size: few
V: TRBV5-1
J: TRBJ1-1

CDR3: TSSQGKDQPQH
size: NA
V: TRBV6-1
J: TRBJ1-5

CDR3: SVGNRGTYGYT
size: many
V: TRBV29-1
J: TRBJ1-2

CDR3: ASSWAGEQY
size: NA
V: TRBV6-5
J: TRBJ2-7

CDR3: SVPGNGELF
size: NA
V: TRBV20-1
J: TRBJ2-2

CDR3: ATSDEKQAQF
size: NA
V: TRBV24-1
J: TRBJ2-1

CDR3: ASSLLGVHSTDTQY
size: NA
V: TRBV12-3/TRBV12-4
J: TRBJ2-3

CDR3: ASSRDRVTNEQF
size: many
V: TRBV4-3
J: TRBJ2-1

CDR3: ASTQPSGKGGNEQF
size: NA
V: TRBV7-9
J: TRBJ2-1

CDR3: ASSVNPGTGSTGELF
size: NA
V: TRBV9
J: TRBJ2-2

CDR3: ASSPNRFWGRGSGANVLT
size: NA
V: TRBV4-1
J: TRBJ2-6

CDR3: ASSQRLEETQC
size: NA
V: TRBV9
J: TRBJ2-5

CDR3: ASSLVLGRADTQY
size: NA
V: TRBV11-2
J: TRBJ2-3

CDR3: ASSLRVSGGTEAF
size: NA
V: TRBV12-3/TRBV12-4
J: TRBJ1-1

CDR3: ASSSTFSGNTIY
size: few
V: TRBV11-2
J: TRBJ1-3

CDR3: ASSFIGINEQF
size: few
V: TRBV7-2
J: TRBJ2-1

CDR3: SAMKDGSAYEQY
size: few
V: TRBV20-1
J: TRBJ2-7

CDR3: SVGTGKNNEQF
size: NA
V: TRBV29-1
J: TRBJ2-1

CDR3: SAEQGASYNEQF
size: few
V: TRBV20-1
J: TRBJ2-1

CDR3: ASSPSLKEQF
size: NA
V: TRBV12-3/TRBV12-4
J: TRBJ2-1

CDR3: ASSAGTSGRGEQF
size: many
V: TRBV5-1
J: TRBJ2-1

CDR3: ASSLSQGNTY
size: NA
V: TRBV12-3/TRBV12-4
J: TRBJ2-7

CDR3: ASRDGSSYEQY
size: NA
V: TRBV5-1
J: TRBJ2-7

CDR3: ASSLALSGSYYEQY
size: NA
V: TRBV7-9
J: TRBJ2-7

CDR3: SAPHGTEGYEQY
size: NA
V: TRBV20-1
J: TRBJ2-7

CDR3: ASSRGRGFYEQY
size: many
V: TRBV12-3/TRBV12-4
J: TRBJ2-7

CDR3: ASSQDGAGANNEQF
size: few
V: TRBV4-3
J: TRBJ2-1

CDR3: ASSDSGTVKNIQY
size: NA
V: TRBV2
J: TRBJ2-4